This T cell receptor (beta chain) was retrieved from a study of blood T cell repertoires in COVID-19. Study summary: The study drew acute and convalescent COVID-19 samples from the United States, Italy and Spain.

In the original processing: Amplification from reference gene primers served as the basis for estimated nucleated cell counts. Profiled with immunoSEQ multiplex PCR; TCRdb holds only in-frame clones, not every one. For V, J and clone size, that table is used; D and trimming come from the DNA. The repertoire holds fewer than 350,000 clones, with nearly 90% as singletons. Participants were aged about 18 to 100 years from 20 to 30 US areas. Cohort placement rested on clinical history that participants reported themselves. Sequenced input: PBMCs or T cells enriched from blood (not recorded which). This TCR was recovered from a woman between 18 and 29 years old with acute COVID-19.

CDR3 region: CASSIRLGTYEQYF. The CDR3 coding sequence is TGTGCCAGCAGCATCCGACTAGGCACCTACGAGCAGTACTTC. This chain connects TRBV11-1 to TRBJ2-7; tentatively, D is TRBD2 (6 bases). Germline V lookup: CDR1 SGHAT, CDR2 FQDESV (reference sequence). The CDR3 extends over 14 amino acids. V dropped 5 bases and J dropped 2 bases, with 13 bases sitting between them.